A single T cell receptor (beta chain) is shown here with its context. PCR employed 60 Vbeta and 13 Jbeta primers. Generated by immunoSEQ multiplex PCR, the TCRdb table keeps only in-frame clones and is missing some. The sample has roughly 150,000 clones. These data belong to a study of cytomegalovirus exposure and HLA in healthy donors. On the study more broadly: Tens of millions of unique TCRs from HLA-typed donors were held in an early release of data.

This sequence was found in a woman in her forties or fifties in good health and CMV-seronegative. The sample comprised PBMCs.

The CDR3 bases are TGTGCCAGCAGCCAACCGGTCTACTATGGCTACACCTTC. Protein product: CASSQPVYYGYTF. The chain employs TRBV4-2 and TRBJ1-2; D remains ambiguous. Trimming took off 2 bases at V and 3 bases at J, with 7 bases between the two ends. Per germline, CDR1 LGHNA and CDR2 YNFKEQ. The CDR3 has 13 amino acids.